The present T cell receptor beta chain was sequenced within a study of blood T cell repertoires in COVID-19. Sequencing used immunoSEQ multiplex PCR; TCRdb keeps in-frame clones, though not all of them. This repertoire shows 200,000 to 250,000 clones, around 88% found once; its top ten account for 1.5%. The CDR3 length is 14 residues. V dropped 4 bases and J dropped 2; count of bases not matched to a gene: 1. CDR1 is LNHDA, CDR2 SQIVND, per germline (reference sequence). The chain recombines TRBV19 with TRBJ1-5; 8 bases map to TRBD1. Sample: peripheral blood. The TCR was taken from a man aged 18 to 29 with active or convalescent COVID-19. In nucleotides, the CDR3 is TGTGCCAGTAGTACGACAGGGGGCAATCAGCCCCAGCATTTT. Amino acids: CASSTTGGNQPQHF. The whole variable domain, filled in from reference TRBV19 and TRBJ1-5, reads DGGITQSPKYLFRKEGQNVTLSCEQNLNHDAMYWYRQDPGQGLRLIYYSQIVNDFQKGDIAEGYSVSREKKESFPLTVTSAQKNPTAFYLCASSTTGGNQPQHFGDGTRLSIL.